The clone carrying this TCR beta chain was seen a handful of times. Antigen: not known. These data are taken from a study of T cells after yellow fever vaccination. General study findings and limits: Just a small share of clonotypes turned up in the CD4 compartment as well as the CD8 compartment. Post-booster samples contained most primary-vaccination clones (around 96% CD4, less than 90% CD8). Abundant clonotypes from the bulk population could have been carried over as contaminants into FACS-sorted repertoires.

By 5'RACE template switching, TCR cDNA was produced, with a universal primer site and UMIs added in the process. TCRdb re-called the 5' RACE reads through MiXCR, storing one row per CDR3 protein. This table holds 600,000 to 750,000 distinct CDR3 sequences, around an eighth found once. V lost 5 bases, J lost 2 bases, and 5 bases stayed unmatched. CDR3 size: 15 residues. Germline values: CDR1 MNHEY, CDR2 SVGAGI. The sequencing here drew on PBMCs, taken on the day of the yellow fever booster vaccination. The source is a man between 25 and 39 years old who received the YFV17D yellow fever vaccine. The chain uses TRBV6-5 and TRBJ1-5, with 8 nucleotides matching TRBD1. Here the CDR3 reads CASSNRGVRNQPQHF. Here the CDR3 DNA reads TGTGCCAGCAGTAACAGGGGGGTGCGCAATCAGCCCCAGCATTTT.